The subject of this entry is one T cell receptor beta chain. Its target antigen remains unknown. It has no much larger one-base neighbor in the sample; base qualities were not kept. TCR CDR3 regions were amplified from genomic DNA by multiplex PCR using the deep immunoSEQ assay. Extracted genomic DNA from each cell subset was spread evenly across all wells of several immunoSEQ 96-well plates, with each plate serving as a replicate. Each replicate PCR for sorted subsets received 150 to 250 ng genomic DNA, equal to about 29,000 T cell genomes. Purified libraries were quantified with a Qubit 3.0 fluorometer, sized on a Bioanalyzer 2100, and re-quantified with the KAPA Library Quantification kit. Every immunoSEQ 96-well plate was sequenced on a separate single-read 150-cycle Illumina NextSeq 550 flow cell. In the original analysis: Because the immunoSEQ output included only junctional sequences and no quality scores, the filtering could not be the same as the filtering used for full-length reads. To assign V/J genes and CDR3, sequences were annotated against IMGT germline references using PyIR, a Python wrapper for IgBLAST v1.9. Reads were filtered out if the reads had weak V/J assignments (E-value above 1e-6), no CDR3, stop codons, out-of-frame junctions, or ambiguous translated residues. V3J clonotypes were defined as sequences sharing the same inferred V gene, J gene, and CDR3 amino acid sequence. Percentage overlap between repertoires was calculated by dividing the number of shared unique clonotypes by the size of the smaller repertoire. Richness of each repertoire was evaluated using RTK rarefaction, the Chao1 estimator, and Recon v2.1 estimates of unobserved clonotypes. Generation probabilities for all TCRbeta clonotypes obtained by the gDNA method from a handful of donors were computed using OLGA. TCRdb's version of the immuneACCESS table is confined to in-frame rearrangements and falls short of the full clone set. An unresolved V gene accounts for under half of the shortfall where checked; the remainder is of unknown origin. V, J and clone size are taken as reported in that table, and D and trimming were inferred from the DNA itself. The table for this sample lists millions of clones; approximately 90% of them were counted only once. The biggest ten clones account for roughly 0.15% of the sample.

Donors were healthy HIV-negative adults with no recently reported acute infections or vaccinations. Every donor was a Caucasian adult residing in Nashville, Tennessee, USA. CD4+ T cells were enriched by magnetic negative selection, after which naive cells were positively selected on CD45RA and the negative fraction was taken as the memory subset. Blood was obtained by leukapheresis, after which PBMCs were separated by Ficoll-Histopaque density gradient centrifugation and cryopreserved in liquid nitrogen vapor phase. Purity and quantity of every magnetically sorted T cell population were checked by analytical flow cytometry. Each sorted fraction had its genomic DNA isolated and then quantified by UV absorbance on a Nanodrop 2000c. This entry is derived from a study of shared clonotypes between healthy human individuals (dated by TCRdb to about 2020). Regarding the research as a whole: A few men and two women, aged 18 to 49 years, made up the cohort. For each donor, CD4 naive and CD4 memory were each run on three plates, CD8 naive on two plates, and CD8 memory on one plate. To estimate repertoire size and how much clonotype sharing occurs between individuals, the study deeply sequenced the blood TCR repertoires of roughly 5 healthy adults. To increase sequencing depth and limit assay-specific biases, different laboratories used diverse techniques to prepare libraries and sequence TCR repertoires. Between about 0.85 and 10 billion PBMCs per donor were obtained by leukapheresis. The paper's findings and limits, for the study overall: Only blood was sampled, and tissue TCR repertoires likely differ from those in blood. Compared with non-shared clonotypes, clonotypes shared by all four sorted-subset donors had higher generation probabilities. The small number of donors limited the genetic and exposure-history diversity represented. Rarefaction of sorted-subset datasets indicated incomplete sequencing despite the large sequencing depth. Pairwise subsampling indicated that sequencing depth was expected to affect the degree of clonotype sharing among donors. Estimated clonotype richness was generally larger for naive than for memory subsets. About 5% of naive CD4, around 3.6% of naive CD8, roughly 2.4% of memory CD4, and around 0.4% of memory CD8 clonotypes were shared across a few donors.

The sequencing input was naive CD4+ T cells sorted from blood. The cell subset or site label corresponds to: CD45RA+ positively selected. The TCR was taken from a man younger than 35 in good health.

The nucleotide sequence reads as follows: TGTGCCAGCATCCCGGGAGCGGGGGGGCGGAATGAGCAGTTCTTC. It translates as CASIPGAGGRNEQFF. The sequence links TRBV2 to TRBJ2-1; 10 central bases correspond to TRBD2. According to the germline V gene, CDR1 reads SNHLY and CDR2 reads FYNNEI. Including the terminal cysteine and phenylalanine, the CDR3 comprises 15 residues. Of all the DNA, just the CDR3 is kept, 45 bases in frame from base 1. Germline trimming: 7 bases from V, 7 bases from J; junction bases outside gene matches: 10.